The present TCR beta chain was sequenced within a study of T-cell reconstitution after alpha-beta-depleted transplantation in children. The junction had 7 bases not matched to a gene; V was cut back by 0 bases and J by 1 base. The CDR3 is made up of 18 amino acids. Germline V CDR1 and CDR2: SGHRS, YFSETQ. For TCRbeta, the library was prepared with unique molecular identifiers. TCRdb re-called the PCR reads with MiXCR, one entry per CDR3 protein. This sample has about 350,000 distinct CDR3 sequences, with 10% to 15% found just once. The rearrangement uses TRBV5-1 and TRBJ2-2, with 9 bases matching TRBD1. The sample in question was PBMCs, obtained from the stem cell graft. The clonotype was recovered from a human donor who donated a stem cell graft to a child with Fanconi anemia. The DNA of the CDR3 is TGCGCCAGCAGCTTGGCCCGGACAGGGGATAGGAACACCGGGGAGCTGTTTTTT. Protein sequence: CASSLARTGDRNTGELFF. Full variable domain (missing parts from reference TRBV5-1 and TRBJ2-2): KAGVTQTPRYLIKTRGQQVTLSCSPISGHRSVSWYQQTPGQGLQFLFEYFSETQRNKGNFPGRFSGRQFSNSRSEMNVSTLELGDSALYLCASSLARTGDRNTGELFFGEGSRLTVL.